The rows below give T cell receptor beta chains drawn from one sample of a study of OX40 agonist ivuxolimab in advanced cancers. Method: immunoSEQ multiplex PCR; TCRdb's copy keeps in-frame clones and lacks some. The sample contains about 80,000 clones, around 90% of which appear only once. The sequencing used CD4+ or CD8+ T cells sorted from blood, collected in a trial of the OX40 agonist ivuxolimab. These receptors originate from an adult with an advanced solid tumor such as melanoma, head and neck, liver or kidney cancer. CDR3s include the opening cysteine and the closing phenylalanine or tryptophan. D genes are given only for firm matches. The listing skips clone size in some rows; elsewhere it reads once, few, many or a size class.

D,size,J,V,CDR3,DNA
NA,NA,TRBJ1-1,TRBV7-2,CASSLRALRGNTEAFF,TGTGCCAGCAGCCTAAGGGCTCTTAGGGGGAACACTGAAGCTTTCTTT
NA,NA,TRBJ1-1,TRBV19,CASKGRLNTEAFF,TGTGCCAGTAAAGGTCGTCTGAACACTGAAGCTTTCTTT
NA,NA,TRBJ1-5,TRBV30,CAWSVWGYEGYLNQPQHF,TGTGCCTGGAGTGTATGGGGATACGAGGGCTATCTCAATCAGCCCCAGCATTTT
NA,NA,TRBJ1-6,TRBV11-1,CASSFGLDSPLHF,TGTGCCAGCAGCTTTGGTCTGGATTCACCCCTCCACTTT
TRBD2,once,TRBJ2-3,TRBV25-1,CASGLTSGRSADTQYF,TGTGCCAGCGGCCTCACTAGCGGGAGAAGCGCAGATACGCAGTATTTT
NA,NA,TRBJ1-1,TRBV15,CATSEQGNTEAFF,TGTGCCACCAGCGAACAGGGGAACACTGAAGCTTTCTTT
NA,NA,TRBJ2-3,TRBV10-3,CAISSGSSTDTQYF,TGTGCCATCAGTAGCGGTTCTAGCACAGATACGCAGTATTTT
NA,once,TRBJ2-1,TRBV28,CASSPLREHEQFF,TGTGCCAGCAGCCCGTTGAGGGAGCATGAGCAGTTCTTC
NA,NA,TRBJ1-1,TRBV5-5,CASSPPGRNTEAFF,TGTGCCAGCAGCCCCCCGGGCAGAAACACTGAAGCTTTCTTT
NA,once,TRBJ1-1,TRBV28,CASSFGGVREAFF,TGTGCCAGCAGTTTCGGCGGGGTGAGGGAAGCTTTCTTT
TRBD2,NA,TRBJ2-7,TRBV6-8,CASSGGVAGPARGEQYF,TGTGCCAGCAGTGGCGGAGTAGCGGGGCCCGCAAGGGGCGAGCAGTACTTC
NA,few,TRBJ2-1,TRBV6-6,CASSPRVAGKNEQFF,TGTGCCAGCAGTCCCCGTGTTGCAGGGAAGAATGAGCAGTTCTTC
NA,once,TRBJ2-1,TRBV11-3,CASSLGVGARSYNEQFF,TGTGCCAGCAGCTTGGGGGTGGGGGCTCGCTCCTACAATGAGCAGTTCTTC
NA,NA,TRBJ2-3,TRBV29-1,CSLARGVTDTQYF,TGCAGCCTCGCCAGGGGGGTGACAGATACGCAGTATTTT
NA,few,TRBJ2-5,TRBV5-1,CASSLGAGQETQYF,TGCGCCAGCAGCTTGGGTGCGGGGCAAGAGACCCAGTACTTC
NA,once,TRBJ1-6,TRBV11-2,CASSYVSSYNSPLHF,TGTGCCAGCAGCTACGTGAGCTCCTATAATTCACCCCTCCACTTT
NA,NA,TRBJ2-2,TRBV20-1,CSATNTGELFF,TGCAGTGCTACCAACACCGGGGAGCTGTTTTTT
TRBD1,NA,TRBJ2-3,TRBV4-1,CASSQLGGRTDTQYF,TGCGCCAGCAGCCAACTAGGGGGCCGGACAGATACGCAGTATTTT
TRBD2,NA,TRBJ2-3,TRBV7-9,CASSVSGSTDTQYF,TGTGCCAGCAGCGTTAGCGGGAGCACAGATACGCAGTATTTT
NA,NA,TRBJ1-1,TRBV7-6,CASSPAVVDTEAFF,TGTGCCAGCAGCCCCGCCGTGGTGGACACTGAAGCTTTCTTT
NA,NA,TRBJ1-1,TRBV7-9,CASSLRENTEAFF,TGTGCCAGCAGCTTAAGGGAGAACACTGAAGCTTTCTTT
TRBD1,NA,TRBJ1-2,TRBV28,CASSLTGGSYGYTF,TGTGCCAGCAGTCTGACAGGGGGTTCCTATGGCTACACCTTC
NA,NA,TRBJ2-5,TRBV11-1,CAGSWGFQETQYF,TGTGCCGGCAGCTGGGGCTTCCAAGAGACCCAGTACTTC
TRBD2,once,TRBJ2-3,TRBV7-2,CASTTELAGFTDTQYF,TGTGCCAGCACTACCGAACTAGCGGGGTTCACAGATACGCAGTATTTT
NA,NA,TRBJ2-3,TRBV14,CASSQVYVGLTDTQYF,TGTGCCAGCAGCCAAGTTTATGTCGGACTCACAGATACGCAGTATTTT
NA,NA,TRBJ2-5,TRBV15,CATSREETQYF,TGTGCCACCAGCAGGGAAGAGACCCAGTACTTC
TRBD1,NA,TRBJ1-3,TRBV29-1,CSVALDRVLGNTIYF,TGCAGCGTTGCCTTGGACAGGGTATTGGGGAACACCATATATTTT
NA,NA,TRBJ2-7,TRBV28,CASGLSGYEQYF,TGTGCCAGCGGGTTGTCGGGTTACGAGCAGTACTTC
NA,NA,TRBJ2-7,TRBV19,CATGTEPYEQYF,TGTGCCACCGGGACCGAACCCTACGAGCAGTACTTC
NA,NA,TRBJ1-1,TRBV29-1,CSVANTMNTEAFF,TGCAGCGTTGCAAACACAATGAACACTGAAGCTTTCTTT
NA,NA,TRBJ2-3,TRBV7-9,CASSPSPGTGRDTQYF,TGTGCCAGCAGCCCAAGTCCCGGGACGGGTCGAGATACGCAGTATTTT
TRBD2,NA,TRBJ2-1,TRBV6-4,CASSLAGVGEQFF,TGTGCCAGCTCCCTAGCGGGAGTGGGGGAGCAGTTCTTC
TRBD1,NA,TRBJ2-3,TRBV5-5,CASRSYRGAWDTQYF,TGTGCCAGCAGATCCTACAGGGGGGCCTGGGATACGCAGTATTTT
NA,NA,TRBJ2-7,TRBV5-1,CASSLAQGGFEQYF,TGCGCCAGCAGCTTGGCCCAGGGGGGTTTCGAGCAGTACTTC
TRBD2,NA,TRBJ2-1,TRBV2,CASSQSPTSGPNEQFF,TGTGCCAGCAGTCAAAGCCCGACTAGCGGCCCCAATGAGCAGTTCTTC
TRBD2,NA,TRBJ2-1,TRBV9,CASSSGGSTYNEQFF,TGTGCCAGCAGCTCCGGGGGGTCCACCTACAATGAGCAGTTCTTC
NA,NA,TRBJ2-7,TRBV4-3,CASSHDTPRGDLSYEQYF,TGCGCCAGCAGCCATGACACCCCTAGAGGGGATTTGTCCTACGAGCAGTACTTC
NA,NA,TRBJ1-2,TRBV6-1,CASSEVFTKANYGYTF,TGTGCCAGCAGTGAAGTATTTACGAAAGCTAACTATGGCTACACCTTC
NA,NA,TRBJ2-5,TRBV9,CASSVGPGRETQYF,TGTGCCAGCAGCGTAGGTCCGGGAAGGGAGACCCAGTACTTC
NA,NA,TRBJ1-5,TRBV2,CASIRDGKNQPQHF,TGTGCCAGCATCCGGGACGGGAAAAATCAGCCCCAGCATTTT
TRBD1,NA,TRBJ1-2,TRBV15,CATSRDRNYGYTF,TGTGCCACCAGCCGGGACAGGAACTATGGCTACACCTTC
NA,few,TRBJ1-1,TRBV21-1,CASSRWAGGTEAFF,NA
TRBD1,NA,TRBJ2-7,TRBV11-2,CASSLEQGALYEQYF,TGTGCCAGCAGCTTAGAACAGGGGGCACTCTACGAGCAGTACTTC
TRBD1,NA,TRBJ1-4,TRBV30,CAWTGGIREKLFF,TGTGCCTGGACAGGGGGCATAAGGGAAAAACTGTTTTTT
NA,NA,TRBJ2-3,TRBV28,CASSPWSTSTDTQYF,TGTGCCAGCAGTCCCTGGAGCACGAGCACAGATACGCAGTATTTT
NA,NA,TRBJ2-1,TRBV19,CASSMGNEQFF,TGTGCCAGTAGTATGGGCAATGAGCAGTTCTTC
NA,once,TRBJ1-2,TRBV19,CASSLRQVHGYTF,TGTGCCAGTAGTTTACGACAGGTTCACGGCTACACCTTC
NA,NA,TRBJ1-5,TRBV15,CATSSLGTNNQPQHF,TGTGCCACCAGCAGCTTAGGGACAAATAATCAGCCCCAGCATTTT
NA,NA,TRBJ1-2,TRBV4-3,CASSQDGIAALGGYTF,TGCGCCAGCAGCCAAGATGGTATTGCAGCCTTGGGTGGCTACACCTTC
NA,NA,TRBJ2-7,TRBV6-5,CASSYWPNSYEQYF,TGTGCCAGCAGTTACTGGCCTAACTCCTACGAGCAGTACTTC
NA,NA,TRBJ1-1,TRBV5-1,CASSKGTNTEAFF,TGCGCCAGCAGCAAGGGAACAAACACTGAAGCTTTCTTT
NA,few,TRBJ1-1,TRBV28,CASSSSLTEAFF,TGTGCCAGCAGTTCCTCTCTCACTGAAGCTTTCTTT
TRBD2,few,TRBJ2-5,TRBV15,CATSRGGLAGRGRETQYF,TGTGCCACCAGCAGGGGGGGACTAGCGGGTCGAGGGCGAGAGACCCAGTACTTC
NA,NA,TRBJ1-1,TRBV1,CTSSLTGGPENEAFF,TGCACCAGCAGTTTAACAGGGGGCCCCGAAAATGAAGCTTTCTTT
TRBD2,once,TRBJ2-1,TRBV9,CASSVGVAGASYNEQFF,TGTGCCAGCAGCGTAGGAGTAGCGGGAGCCTCCTACAATGAGCAGTTCTTC
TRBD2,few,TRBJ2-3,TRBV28,CASSFGGISTDTQYF,TGTGCCAGCAGTTTCGGGGGGATCAGCACAGATACGCAGTATTTT
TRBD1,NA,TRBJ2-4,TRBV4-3,CASSQDLGDRGNIQYF,TGCGCCAGCAGCCAAGACCTGGGGGACAGGGGGAACATTCAGTACTTC
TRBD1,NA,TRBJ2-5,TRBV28,CASPPGTGNQQETQYF,TGTGCCAGCCCCCCCGGGACAGGGAATCAGCAAGAGACCCAGTACTTC
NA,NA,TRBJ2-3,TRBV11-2,CASSSGLSSDTQYF,TGTGCCAGCAGCTCCGGACTTTCGTCAGATACGCAGTATTTT